These 28 T cell receptor beta chains were sequenced from one sample in a study of identical twins. From the 5' RACE reads, TCRdb called clonotypes with MiXCR, one entry per CDR3 protein. The sample includes approximately 690,000 distinct CDR3 sequences, around 6% of them seen just once. What was sequenced was naive T cells sorted from blood. The receptors stem from a man aged 18 to 30 in good health.

This rearrangement joins TRBV5-1 to TRBJ2-3; 7 bases agree with TRBD2. CDR3 length equals 15 residues. Germline V CDR1 and CDR2: SGHRS, YFSETQ. V trimming: 0 bases; J trimming: 4 bases; junction bases outside the gene matches: 5. This chain's CDR3 is CASSLASSGADTQYF. The CDR3 coding sequence is TGCGCCAGCAGCTTGGCTTCTAGCGGCGCAGATACGCAGTATTTT.

The chain couples TRBV27 to TRBJ2-1; 7 bases fit TRBD2. CDR3 size: 16 residues. With V trimmed by 1 base and J by 8 bases, 11 bases remained unmatched. Germline V CDR1 and CDR2: MNHEY, SMNVEV (reference sequence). The CDR3 sequence is CASSLWEGGPGHEQFF. CDR3 nucleotides: TGTGCCAGCAGTTTATGGGAGGGAGGGCCAGGTCATGAGCAGTTCTTC.

This clonotype was seen a few times. V usage is TRBV7-2 and J usage is TRBJ2-5, with 7 bases that match TRBD1. This CDR3 is 15 amino acids long. The germline V gene has CDR1 SGHTA and CDR2 FQGNSA. V gave up 6 bases and J gave up 3 bases; unmatched junction bases: 10. The CDR3 loop reads CASRSHGTAEETQYF. CDR3 DNA: TGTGCCAGCAGATCACACGGGACAGCCGAAGAGACCCAGTACTTC.

This clonotype was found many times. V gene TRBV11-2 combines with J gene TRBJ2-3, with 7 bases lining up with TRBD2. This CDR3 has 14 amino acids. Germline V gives CDR1 SGHAT, CDR2 FQNNGV. The V and J ends lost 3 bases and 4 bases, in that order; junction bases with no gene match: 4. This CDR3 reads CASSFGGSSDTQYF. The CDR3 DNA reads TGTGCCAGCAGCTTCGGCGGGAGTTCAGATACGCAGTATTTT.

Many counts were recorded for this clonotype. J is TRBJ2-1 and V is TRBV30; D might be TRBD2 (5 bases). Between the trimmed V and J ends, which lost 3 bases and 7 bases, there was a span of 13 bases. This CDR3 has 13 residues. CDR1 and CDR2 from the germline V gene are GTSNPN and SVGIG (reference sequence). The CDR3 sequence is CAWRLGAGNEQFF. The CDR3 nucleotides read TGTGCCTGGAGGCTGGGAGCAGGAAATGAGCAGTTCTTC.

The table lists this clonotype with many counts. V usage is TRBV5-6 and J usage is TRBJ2-7; D is possibly TRBD2 (6 bases). From germline, CDR1 is SGHDT and CDR2 YYEEEE. Between the trimmed V and J ends, which lost 0 bases and 5 bases, there was a span of 18 bases. The CDR3 sequence is 16 residues long. CDR3: CASSLAGFGGKDEQYF. CDR3 in DNA: TGTGCCAGCAGCTTGGCTGGGTTCGGGGGTAAAGACGAGCAGTACTTC.

This clonotype was recorded at least ten times. This chain connects TRBV27 to TRBJ1-5, with a weak D call TRBD1 (5 bases). CDR1 MNHEY and CDR2 SMNVEV come from the germline V gene (reference sequence). The germline V and J ends were trimmed by 4 bases and 7 bases, with 20 bases remaining between them. This CDR3 has 16 residues. This CDR3 is CASSCLEGTPQQPQHF. The CDR3 nucleotides are TGTGCCAGCAGTTGCCTCGAGGGGACCCCCCAGCAGCCCCAGCATTTT.

The sample holds many counts of this clonotype. The V and J genes are TRBV7-2 and TRBJ1-3; D is uncertain. V dropped 0 bases and J dropped 3 bases, with 9 bases sitting between them. The CDR3 is 15 amino acids. Germline V gene sequence: CDR1 SGHTA, CDR2 FQGNSA. The CDR3 DNA sequence: TGTGCCAGCAGCTTAGCGTCGGAATTTGGAAACACCATATATTTT. Translation gives CASSLASEFGNTIYF. Based on the CDR3 plus reference TRBV7-2 and TRBJ1-3, the full variable domain is GAGVSQSPSNKVTEKGKDVELRCDPISGHTALYWYRQSLGQGLEFLIYFQGNSAPDKSGLPSDRFSAERTGGSVSTLTIQRTQQEDSAVYLCASSLASEFGNTIYFGEGSWLTVV.

Many counts were recorded for this clonotype. CDR3 nucleotides: TGTGCCAGCAGTGCAAGACGGGCGAACACTGAAGCTTTCTTT. This gives the protein CASSARRANTEAFF. The chain is built from TRBV27 and TRBJ1-1; D call uncertain. CDR1 is MNHEY, CDR2 SMNVEV, per germline (reference sequence). The CDR3 runs 14 residues. V was cut by 5 bases and J by 1 base, with 11 bases left in between.

This clonotype was detected many times. The chain has TRBV11-2 and TRBJ2-3, with TRBD2 matching 8 bases. The CDR3 is 16 residues long. V lost 3 bases to trimming and J lost 2 bases; unmatched junction nucleotides: 7. Germline-derived CDR1 and CDR2 are SGHAT and FQNNGV. CDR3 residues: CASSFDPGGFTDTQYF. Here the CDR3 DNA reads TGTGCCAGCAGCTTCGATCCGGGAGGGTTCACAGATACGCAGTATTTT.

This clonotype came up many times. The CDR3 nucleotides are TGCAGTGCTAGTGATGGGACCCCGTTCTCCGAGCAGTACTTC. This gives the protein CSASDGTPFSEQYF. The chain joins TRBV20-1 to TRBJ2-7; D assignment may be TRBD1 or TRBD2 (5 bases each). The V end lost 3 bases, the J end lost 6 bases, and 18 bases lay between the germline ends. This CDR3 spans 14 amino acids. The germline CDR1 and CDR2 sequences are DFQATT and SNEGSKA (reference sequence).

This clonotype appeared a few times. The rearrangement links TRBV7-9 to TRBJ2-1, with 13 bases matching TRBD2. Trimming took 1 base from V and 5 from J; bases not matched to a gene: 5. Looked up from germline, CDR1 is SEHNR and CDR2 is FQNEAQ (reference sequence). This CDR3 has 17 residues. CDR3 DNA: TGTGCCAGCAGCTTAGATGCTACTAGCGGGAGGGACAATGAGCAGTTCTTC. Translation gives CASSLDATSGRDNEQFF. Looking up the rest from reference TRBV7-9 and TRBJ2-1 gives the full variable domain: DTGVSQNPRHKITKRGQNVTFRCDPISEHNRLYWYRQTLGQGPEFLTYFQNEAQLEKSRLLSDRFSAERPKGSFSTLEIQRTEQGDSAMYLCASSLDATSGRDNEQFFGPGTRLTVL.

This clonotype has just a few counts. The genes are TRBV7-9 and TRBJ2-6; possible D gene TRBD1, 5 bases. From germline, CDR1 is SEHNR and CDR2 FQNEAQ (reference sequence). The CDR3 extends over 17 amino acids. With 5 bases removed from V and 0 bases from J, the gap between germline ends came to 14 bases. CDR3: CASSPSQGISGANVLTF. CDR3 coding DNA: TGTGCCAGCAGCCCGAGTCAGGGCATCTCTGGGGCCAACGTCCTGACTTTC.

This clonotype has a handful of counts. The rearrangement uses TRBV5-5 and TRBJ2-2; 8 bases agree with TRBD1. The V gene's germline CDR1 is SGHKS and CDR2 YYEKEE (reference sequence). This CDR3 region has 16 residues. J was trimmed by 4 bases and V by 1 base; bases with no gene match: 6. CDR3 in amino acids: CASSLPTTGVTGELFF. The CDR3 DNA is TGTGCCAGCAGCTTGCCCACGACAGGGGTCACCGGGGAGCTGTTTTTT.

This clonotype was observed at least ten times. The V call is TRBV3-1, the J call TRBJ2-7; perhaps TRBD2 as D (5 bases). Trimming took off 0 bases at V and 7 bases at J, with 19 bases between the two ends. CDR1 and CDR2 from the germline V gene are LGHDT and YNNKEL (reference sequence). The CDR3 extends over 16 amino acids. DNA for the CDR3: TGTGCCAGCAGCCAAGAAGGTAGTAAGCCTAGCCGGGAGCAGTACTTC. Amino acid sequence: CASSQEGSKPSREQYF.

As concerns this clonotype: A much larger clone differs by one base, so this may be a read error. The rearrangement uses TRBV6-1 and TRBJ1-5; no clear D gene. Trimming removed 1 base from V and 0 bases from J, with 7 bases in between. CDR3 length: 15 amino acids. Germline V gene data show CDR1 as MNHNS and CDR2 as SASEGT. The CDR3 DNA reads TGTGCCAGCAGTGAAGACCAGTTTAGCAATCAGCCCCAGCATTTT. Residues: CASSEDQFSNQPQHF.

There are many counts of this clonotype. The chain couples TRBV28 to TRBJ2-7; TRBD1 is a possible D gene (5 bases). Deletions cut 7 bases from V and 5 bases from J, with 12 bases between. The CDR3 length is 12 residues. Germline CDR1 and CDR2: MDHEN and SYDVKM. The CDR3 loop reads CASTSGSDEQYF. The CDR3 DNA reads as TGTGCCAGCACCTCAGGGTCCGACGAGCAGTACTTC. Using reference TRBV28 and TRBJ2-7 for the parts outside the CDR3, the full variable domain is DVKVTQSSRYLVKRTGEKVFLECVQDMDHENMFWYRQDPGLGLRLIYFSYDVKMKEKGDIPEGYSVSREKKERFSLILESASTNQTSMYLCASTSGSDEQYFGPGTRLTVT.

The chain couples TRBV29-1 to TRBJ1-1; 7 positions agree with TRBD1. V lost 7 bases and J lost 0; bases outside the gene matches: 8. There are 14 residues in the CDR3. The germline gives CDR1 SQVTM, CDR2 ANQGSEA. CDR3 region: CSAKEQGLNTEAFF. CDR3 coding DNA: TGCAGCGCTAAAGAACAGGGGTTGAACACTGAAGCTTTCTTT.

This clonotype has at least ten counts. This chain joins TRBV7-2 and TRBJ1-1; no definite D call. The CDR3 is 15 residues long. The germline V gene encodes CDR1 SGHTA and CDR2 FQGNSA. Trimming pared 2 bases from V and 7 bases from J, leaving 17 bases between. The CDR3, as DNA: TGTGCCAGCAGCTTATTACTTCGGGGTTTACGTGAAGCTTTCTTT. Translated, it gives CASSLLLRGLREAFF.

This clonotype was picked up a small number of times. The chain joins TRBV19 to TRBJ2-3; 10 bases map to TRBD2. The CDR3 runs 17 residues. In germline, CDR1 is LNHDA, CDR2 SQIVND (reference sequence). With V trimmed by 5 bases and J by 4 bases, 12 bases remained unmatched. Here the CDR3 DNA reads TGTGCCAGTAGTTCACGTGGGGCTAGCGGGAGCTCAGATACGCAGTATTTT. This sequence encodes CASSSRGASGSSDTQYF.

The V call is TRBV4-1, the J call TRBJ2-7; D assignment may be TRBD1 or TRBD2 (5 bases each). CDR1 is MGHRA and CDR2 is YSYEKL in the germline V gene. CDR3 length: 15 amino acids. V was trimmed by 0 bases and J by 1 base, leaving 10 bases between them. CDR3: CASSQDRDGSYEQYF. CDR3 DNA: TGCGCCAGCAGCCAAGATCGGGACGGTTCCTACGAGCAGTACTTC.

The chain uses TRBV7-3 and TRBJ1-5; TRBD1 matches 7 bases. There are 13 residues in the CDR3. The V gene end was trimmed by 3 bases and the J gene end by 5 bases; junction bases not matched to a gene: 1. The germline V gene has CDR1 SGHTA and CDR2 FQGTGA. The DNA of the CDR3 is TGTGCCAGCAGCTTCGGACAGGATCAGCCCCAGCATTTT. Its protein is CASSFGQDQPQHF.

The chain carries TRBV28 and TRBJ2-5; 8 bases are shared with TRBD2. V dropped 3 bases and J dropped 5; count of bases not matched to a gene: 8. CDR3 length equals 15 residues. Germline values: CDR1 MDHEN, CDR2 SYDVKM. The CDR3 DNA sequence: TGTGCCAGCAGTTTCTTCAGCGGGAGCCTTGAGACCCAGTACTTC. Translation: CASSFFSGSLETQYF.

This clonotype was seen at least ten times. V usage is TRBV20-1 and J usage is TRBJ2-1; possibly TRBD1 or TRBD2 for D (7 bases each). With 3 bases removed from V and 7 bases from J, the gap between germline ends came to 19 bases. The CDR3 sequence is 15 residues long. CDR1 is DFQATT and CDR2 is SNEGSKA in the germline V gene (reference sequence). The CDR3 DNA sequence: TGCAGTGCTAGGCCCATGCAGGGGGGGCTGAATGAGCAGTTCTTC. Translation: CSARPMQGGLNEQFF.

The rearrangement uses TRBV15 and TRBJ2-7, with D tentatively TRBD1 (6 bases). This CDR3 spans 16 amino acids. The ends were cut back, 3 bases at V and 2 bases at J, with 17 bases in the middle. CDR1 is LNHNV, CDR2 YYDKDF, per germline (reference sequence). The CDR3 loop reads CATSRKKSQGTYEQYF. The CDR3 region has the DNA TGTGCCACCAGCAGGAAAAAGTCACAGGGAACCTACGAGCAGTACTTC.

The table lists this clonotype with many counts. The chain combines TRBV6-5 with TRBJ1-1; perhaps TRBD1 as D (6 bases). The V end was cut by 4 bases, the J end by 7 bases, with 10 bases between. The CDR3 spans 12 residues. Germline assignment: CDR1 MNHEY and CDR2 SVGAGI. The CDR3 region is CASSSDSFEAFF. In nucleotides, the CDR3 is TGTGCCAGCAGTTCGGACAGTTTTGAAGCTTTCTTT.

There are many counts of this clonotype. This sequence joins TRBV10-3 and TRBJ1-1; no reliable D call. Per the germline V gene, CDR1 is ENHRY and CDR2 is SYGVKD. Trimming removed 3 bases from V and 6 bases from J, with 11 bases in between. CDR3 length equals 13 residues. CDR3 coding DNA: TGTGCCATCAGTGAAATAGGTGGCGCTGAAGCTTTCTTT. Its translation is CAISEIGGAEAFF.

Only a few counts were recorded for this clonotype. The chain links TRBV5-1 to TRBJ2-7; D ambiguous. The CDR3 spans 15 residues. Germline V CDR1 and CDR2: SGHRS, YFSETQ. Trimming took off 1 base at V and 2 bases at J, with 13 bases between the two ends. The DNA of the CDR3 is TGCGCCAGCAGCTTGTTCCCAGCCGAGACCTACGAGCAGTACGTC. Its translation is CASSLFPAETYEQYV.